The rows below give T cell receptor beta chains drawn from one sample of a study of T cell responses to AZD1222 COVID-19 vaccine. Profiled with immunoSEQ multiplex PCR; TCRdb holds only in-frame clones, not every one. The sample yields tens of thousands of clones, 90% to 95% seen once. The input for sequencing was peripheral blood, taken on day 0 of MenACWY control vaccination. Every receptor here comes from an adult in good health. CDR3s include the opening cysteine and the closing phenylalanine or tryptophan. Each record gives: D gene, V gene, clone size, J gene, CDR3 DNA, CDR3 protein. The D gene is left open where the match is weak. Clone size appears in some rows only: once, few, many, or a class for an expanded clone.

D gene: NA; V gene: TRBV5-1; clone size: once; J gene: TRBJ2-1; CDR3 DNA: TGCGCCAGCAGCTTGGTCCCGGGACGGAAAAGTGAGCAGTTCTTC; CDR3 protein: CASSLVPGRKSEQFF
D gene: NA; V gene: TRBV11-2; clone size: few; J gene: TRBJ2-7; CDR3 DNA: TGTGCCAGCAGCCAAATGGGCGAGCAGTACTTC; CDR3 protein: CASSQMGEQYF
D gene: TRBD1; V gene: TRBV6-2/TRBV6-3; clone size: NA; J gene: TRBJ2-7; CDR3 DNA: TGTGCCAGCAGTTACCCCGGCGGACAGGCCTACGAGCAGTACTTC; CDR3 protein: CASSYPGGQAYEQYF
D gene: NA; V gene: TRBV27; clone size: NA; J gene: TRBJ1-3; CDR3 DNA: TGTGCCAGCAGTCGCGGACGGAGGGACACCATATATTTT; CDR3 protein: CASSRGRRDTIYF
D gene: TRBD1; V gene: TRBV7-9; clone size: NA; J gene: TRBJ2-7; CDR3 DNA: TGTGCCAGCAGCCCCACTGATCAGGGGGCCTCCTACGAGCAGTACTTC; CDR3 protein: CASSPTDQGASYEQYF
D gene: NA; V gene: TRBV28; clone size: NA; J gene: TRBJ1-2; CDR3 DNA: TGTGCCAGCCAGCAGGGTAAATTCTATGGCTACACCTTC; CDR3 protein: CASQQGKFYGYTF
D gene: NA; V gene: TRBV7-8; clone size: medium-sized; J gene: TRBJ2-1; CDR3 DNA: TGTGCCAGCAGCTTAGCGGACCTAGCTCGGCAGTTCTTC; CDR3 protein: CASSLADLARQFF
D gene: TRBD1; V gene: TRBV9; clone size: NA; J gene: TRBJ1-3; CDR3 DNA: TGTGCCAGCAGCGTAGTCCCCGGGACAGGGTCTGGAAACACCATATATTTT; CDR3 protein: CASSVVPGTGSGNTIYF
D gene: NA; V gene: TRBV19; clone size: NA; J gene: TRBJ1-1; CDR3 DNA: TGTGCCAGTAGTGAAACGACCCGGGCTGAAGCTTTCTTT; CDR3 protein: CASSETTRAEAFF
D gene: TRBD1; V gene: TRBV4-1; clone size: NA; J gene: TRBJ1-1; CDR3 DNA: TGCGCCAGCAGCCAACCTGACAGGGAGGGTACTGAAGCTTTCTTT; CDR3 protein: CASSQPDREGTEAFF
D gene: TRBD1; V gene: TRBV24-1; clone size: NA; J gene: TRBJ2-4; CDR3 DNA: TGTGCCACCAGTGGTGACAGGGGTATCAGGGCCAAAAACATTCAGTACTTC; CDR3 protein: CATSGDRGIRAKNIQYF
D gene: NA; V gene: TRBV6-6; clone size: NA; J gene: TRBJ2-7; CDR3 DNA: TGTGCCAGCAGTTCCGACTCCTCCTACGAGCAGTACTTC; CDR3 protein: CASSSDSSYEQYF
D gene: NA; V gene: TRBV10-1; clone size: NA; J gene: TRBJ1-1; CDR3 DNA: TGCGCCAGCGGTAATGGACAGAACACTGAAGCTTTCTTT; CDR3 protein: CASGNGQNTEAFF
D gene: NA; V gene: TRBV25-1; clone size: NA; J gene: TRBJ1-1; CDR3 DNA: TGTGCCAGCAGTGAACCAGGACAGAGCGAAGCTTTCTTT; CDR3 protein: CASSEPGQSEAFF